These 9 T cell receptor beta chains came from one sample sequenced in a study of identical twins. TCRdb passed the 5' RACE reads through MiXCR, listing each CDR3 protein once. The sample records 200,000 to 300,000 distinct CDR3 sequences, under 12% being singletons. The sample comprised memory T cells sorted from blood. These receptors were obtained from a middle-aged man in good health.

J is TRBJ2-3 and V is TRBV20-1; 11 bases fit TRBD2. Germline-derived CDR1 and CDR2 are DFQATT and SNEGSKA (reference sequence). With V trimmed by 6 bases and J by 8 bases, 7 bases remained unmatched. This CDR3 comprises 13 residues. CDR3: CSAVAGGHSTQYF. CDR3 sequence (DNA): TGCAGTGCCGTAGCGGGAGGGCACTCTACGCAGTATTTT.

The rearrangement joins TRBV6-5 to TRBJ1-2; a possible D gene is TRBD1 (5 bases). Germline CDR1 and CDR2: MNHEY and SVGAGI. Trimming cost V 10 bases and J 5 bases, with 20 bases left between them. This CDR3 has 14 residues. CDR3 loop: CATTLGGGQYGYTF. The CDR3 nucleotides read TGTGCCACCACTTTGGGGGGTGGGCAGTATGGCTACACCTTC.

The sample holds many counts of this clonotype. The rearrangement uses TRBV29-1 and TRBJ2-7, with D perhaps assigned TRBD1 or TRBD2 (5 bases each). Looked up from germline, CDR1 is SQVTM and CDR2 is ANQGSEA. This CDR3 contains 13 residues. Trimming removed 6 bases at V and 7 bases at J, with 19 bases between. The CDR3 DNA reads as TGCAGCGTCCAAACCTGGGACGGCCTGGAGCAGTACTTC. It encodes CSVQTWDGLEQYF.

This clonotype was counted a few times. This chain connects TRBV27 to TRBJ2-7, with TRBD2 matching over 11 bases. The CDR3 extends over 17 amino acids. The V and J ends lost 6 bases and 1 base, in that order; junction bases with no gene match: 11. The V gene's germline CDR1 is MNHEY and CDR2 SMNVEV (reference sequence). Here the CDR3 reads CASRRRAGTSGSYEQYF. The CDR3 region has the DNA TGTGCCAGCAGGCGCCGCGCGGGGACTAGCGGTTCCTACGAGCAGTACTTC.

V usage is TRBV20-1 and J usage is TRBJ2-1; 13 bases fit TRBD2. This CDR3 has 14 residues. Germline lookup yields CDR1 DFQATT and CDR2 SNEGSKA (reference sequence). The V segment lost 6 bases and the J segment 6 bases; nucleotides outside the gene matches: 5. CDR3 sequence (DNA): TGCAGTGCGCCGACTAGCGGGAGGCTCAATGAGCAGTTCTTC. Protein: CSAPTSGRLNEQFF.

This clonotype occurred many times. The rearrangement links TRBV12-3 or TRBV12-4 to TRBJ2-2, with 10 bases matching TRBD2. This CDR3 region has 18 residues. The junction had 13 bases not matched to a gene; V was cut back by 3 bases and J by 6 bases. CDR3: CASSFRQRGGWGAGELFF. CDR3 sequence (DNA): TGTGCCAGCAGTTTTAGGCAGCGGGGGGGCTGGGGCGCCGGGGAGCTGTTTTTT.

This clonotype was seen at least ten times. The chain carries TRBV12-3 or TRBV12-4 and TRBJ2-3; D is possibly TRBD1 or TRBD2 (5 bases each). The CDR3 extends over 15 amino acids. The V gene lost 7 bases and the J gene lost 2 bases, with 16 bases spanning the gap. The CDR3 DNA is TGTGCCAGCACCGAGAGACGGGGCTACACAGATACGCAGTATTTT. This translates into CASTERRGYTDTQYF.

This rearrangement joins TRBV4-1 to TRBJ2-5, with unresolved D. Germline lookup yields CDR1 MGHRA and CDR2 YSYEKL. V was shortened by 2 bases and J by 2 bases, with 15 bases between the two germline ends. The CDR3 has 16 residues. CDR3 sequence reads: CASSQRQGSRQETQYF. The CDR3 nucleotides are TGCGCCAGCAGCCAACGTCAAGGTAGCCGGCAAGAGACCCAGTACTTC.

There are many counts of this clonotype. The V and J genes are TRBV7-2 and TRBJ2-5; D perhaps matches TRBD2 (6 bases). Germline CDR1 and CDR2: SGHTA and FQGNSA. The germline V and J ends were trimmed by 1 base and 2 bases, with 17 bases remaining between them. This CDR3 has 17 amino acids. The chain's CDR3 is CASSLGIGGPLQETQYF. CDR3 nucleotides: TGTGCCAGCAGCTTAGGAATCGGGGGACCCCTTCAAGAGACCCAGTACTTC.